This is a list of T cell receptor beta chains from one sample in a study of cytomegalovirus exposure and HLA in healthy donors. TCRdb's copy holds only in-frame clones and misses some; the assay was immunoSEQ multiplex PCR. Of about 200,000 clones listed, roughly 80% are singletons. Sequencing input: PBMCs. These receptors were taken from a man aged 25 to 40 in good health and CMV-seronegative. Each CDR3 is given with its conserved first and last residue. A D gene is named only where the DNA matches it firmly. Clone sizes are given selectively: once, few, many, or a class where the clone is expanded.

CDR3nt,CDR3aa,j_gene,v_gene,abundance,d_gene
TGCGCCAGCAGCTGGACAGGGGCCGTTTCCTACGAGCAGTACTTC,CASSWTGAVSYEQYF,TRBJ2-7,TRBV5-1,few,TRBD1
TGTGCCAGCAGCTTGAGCGGGGGGTCCTACGAGCAGTACTTC,CASSLSGGSYEQYF,TRBJ2-7,TRBV11-2,NA,TRBD2
TGTGCCAGCAGTCAGGACAGGGCAGACGGCTACACCTTC,CASSQDRADGYTF,TRBJ1-2,TRBV27,NA,TRBD1
TGTGCCAGCAGCTCCCCGGGGATCCGGGAAAAACTGTTTTTT,CASSSPGIREKLFF,TRBJ1-4,TRBV7-2,NA,NA
TGTGCCAGCAATCCCTGGGACTTCTACGAGCAGTACTTC,CASNPWDFYEQYF,TRBJ2-7,TRBV6-1,NA,NA
TGTGCCAGAAGCCTGGACAGGGGGTATGGCTACACCTTC,CARSLDRGYGYTF,TRBJ1-2,TRBV5-3,NA,TRBD1
TGCGCCAGCAGCCAAGGGGAGGGAACCTACGAGCAGTACTTC,CASSQGEGTYEQYF,TRBJ2-7,TRBV4-1,NA,TRBD2
TGTGCCAGCAGCTTAAATTGGGGACAGTTCCGCACAGATACGCAGTATTTT,CASSLNWGQFRTDTQYF,TRBJ2-3,TRBV7-2,NA,TRBD1
TGCGCCAGCAGCCCCCCGAGGGGGAACTATGGCTACACCTTC,CASSPPRGNYGYTF,TRBJ1-2,TRBV5-1,NA,NA
TGTGCCAGCAGTCACAGGACCGGCACAGATACGCAGTATTTT,CASSHRTGTDTQYF,TRBJ2-3,TRBV2,NA,NA
TGTGCCAGTAGTCGTCCGCTACCCCCCTACGAGCAGTACTTC,CASSRPLPPYEQYF,TRBJ2-7,TRBV19,NA,NA
TGTGCCAGTAGTTCCCGGACATCTCCCCCGCAGGAAAAACTGTTTTTT,CASSSRTSPPQEKLFF,TRBJ1-4,TRBV19,NA,NA
TGCGCCAGCAGCCAAGATTCCAGGGGCTACACCTTC,CASSQDSRGYTF,TRBJ1-2,TRBV4-1,NA,NA
TGTGCCAGCAGTGAACGGACAGGGTTACCCTACGAGCAGTACTTC,CASSERTGLPYEQYF,TRBJ2-7,TRBV2,few,TRBD1
TGTGCCAGTAGTATAGTCCCAGGCCTCTCAGTCAATGAGCAGTTCTTC,CASSIVPGLSVNEQFF,TRBJ2-1,TRBV19,NA,NA
TGTGCCAGCAGCCAACTCACAGGGAGCTCTGGAAACACCATATATTTT,CASSQLTGSSGNTIYF,TRBJ1-3,TRBV4-2,few,NA
TGTGCCAGCAGTCCGGCGACAGGGAATACCTATGGCTACACCTTC,CASSPATGNTYGYTF,TRBJ1-2,TRBV28,NA,TRBD1
TGTGCCAGTAGTATAACGTTCCAGGTCTACGAGCAGTACTTC,CASSITFQVYEQYF,TRBJ2-7,TRBV19,NA,NA
TGCGCCAGCAGCCATCCTAGCGGGGGGGAGAACACCGGGGAGCTGTTTTTT,CASSHPSGGENTGELFF,TRBJ2-2,TRBV4-3,once,TRBD2
TGTGCCAGCAGCCTGGAAAGTGGGGTGGGACAGGGGACAAAAAATGAGCAGTTCTTC,CASSLESGVGQGTKNEQFF,TRBJ2-1,TRBV7-2,NA,TRBD1
TGTGCCATCAGTGCACAGGTAAACTATGGCTACACCTTC,CAISAQVNYGYTF,TRBJ1-2,TRBV10-3,NA,NA
TGTGCCAGCAGCGCACAGGGGGCTCGGGGCTATGGCTACACCTTC,CASSAQGARGYGYTF,TRBJ1-2,TRBV9,few,TRBD1
TGTGCCAGCAGTTTTCCGACTAGCGGGAGGGGATCCTACAATGAGCAGTTCTTC,CASSFPTSGRGSYNEQFF,TRBJ2-1,TRBV28,NA,TRBD2
TGTGCCAGCAGTTACACGATAGTAACTGAAGCTTTCTTT,CASSYTIVTEAFF,TRBJ1-1,TRBV6-5,NA,NA
TGTGCCAGCAACTTGGGGGGGGATCAGCCCCAGCATTTT,CASNLGGDQPQHF,TRBJ1-5,TRBV2,NA,NA
TGCGCCAGCAGCTTGGGGCTAGCGAATTCTCAAGAGACCCAGTACTTC,CASSLGLANSQETQYF,TRBJ2-5,TRBV5-1,NA,NA
TGTGCCAGCAGTGGGGGGGCGACTGAAGCTTTCTTT,CASSGGATEAFF,TRBJ1-1,TRBV28,NA,NA
TGTGCCAGCAGTCCTTCTTTGGTTGCAGGACAGCCCCAGCATTTT,CASSPSLVAGQPQHF,TRBJ1-5,TRBV28,NA,NA
TGTGCCAGCAGTTACCGGACAGGGACGGTCAATTCACCCCTCCACTTT,CASSYRTGTVNSPLHF,TRBJ1-6,TRBV6-6,NA,TRBD1
TGTGCCATTAAGAGGGCTAGCGGGGGGGCTGATGAGCAGTTCTTC,CAIKRASGGADEQFF,TRBJ2-1,TRBV28,NA,TRBD2
TGTGCCAGCAGCCTAAGGGACTCACGAGGCTACACCTTC,CASSLRDSRGYTF,TRBJ1-2,TRBV5-6,once,NA
TGCAGCGTTCTTCAGCGTGGGGGCGCAGATACGCAGTATTTT,CSVLQRGGADTQYF,TRBJ2-3,TRBV29-1,few,NA
TGTGCCAGCAGTTTGGGACAGGGTCGCTACGAGCAGTACTTC,CASSLGQGRYEQYF,TRBJ2-7,TRBV9,once,TRBD1
TGTGCCAGCAGACTAGGAGAAGGGGGGGGACGAGACACCGGGGAGCTGTTTTTT,CASRLGEGGGRDTGELFF,TRBJ2-2,TRBV7-9,NA,NA
TGTGCCAGCAGCTTAATCCCGTACAATGAGCAGTTCTTC,CASSLIPYNEQFF,TRBJ2-1,TRBV7-3,NA,NA
TGTGCCAGCAGCTTAATCAGGGGGCGAAGCACAGATACGCAGTATTTT,CASSLIRGRSTDTQYF,TRBJ2-3,TRBV7-9,NA,TRBD1
TGTGCCACCAGCAGAGAGGCAGATTACTATGGCTACACCTTC,CATSREADYYGYTF,TRBJ1-2,TRBV15,NA,NA
TGTGCCAGCAGCCAAGATACAATACAGCCCTACGAGCAGTACTTC,CASSQDTIQPYEQYF,TRBJ2-7,TRBV4-2,NA,NA
TGTGCCAGTCTCCAAGGAGGGCCCCAGAAGACCCAGTACTTC,CASLQGGPQKTQYF,TRBJ2-5,TRBV28,once,NA
TGTGCCAGCAGCTTATGGGAGGGGTCTAACTATGGCTACACCTTC,CASSLWEGSNYGYTF,TRBJ1-2,TRBV7-8,NA,NA
TGTGCCAGCAGCACCGGACAGGGATACTCTGGAAACACCATATATTTT,CASSTGQGYSGNTIYF,TRBJ1-3,TRBV11-1,NA,TRBD1
TGCGCCAGCAGCCAACGCCACGCCATGGGGGGTCCGACAGATACGCAGTATTTT,CASSQRHAMGGPTDTQYF,TRBJ2-3,TRBV4-1,NA,NA
TGCGCCAGCAGCTTGGGCCGGTCCTCCCTCGAGCAGTACTTC,CASSLGRSSLEQYF,TRBJ2-7,TRBV5-1,NA,NA
TGTGCCAGCAGTGAAAGGGGGAGGGCTGGCTACACCTTC,CASSERGRAGYTF,TRBJ1-2,TRBV6-1,NA,NA
TGTGCCAGCAGTCCCGGGACAGGGGATGGCTACACCTTC,CASSPGTGDGYTF,TRBJ1-2,TRBV6-6,NA,TRBD1
TGCGCCAGCAGCTTGGAAAGGGGAGGGCTCACAGATACGCAGTATTTT,CASSLERGGLTDTQYF,TRBJ2-3,TRBV5-1,NA,TRBD2
TGTGCCAGCAGTGGACACCAGACCTACGAGCAGTACTTC,CASSGHQTYEQYF,TRBJ2-7,TRBV28,few,NA
TGTGCCAGCAGTTTATGGAGCGGGCGGCCTTCCCAAGAGACCCAGTACTTC,CASSLWSGRPSQETQYF,TRBJ2-5,TRBV28,NA,NA